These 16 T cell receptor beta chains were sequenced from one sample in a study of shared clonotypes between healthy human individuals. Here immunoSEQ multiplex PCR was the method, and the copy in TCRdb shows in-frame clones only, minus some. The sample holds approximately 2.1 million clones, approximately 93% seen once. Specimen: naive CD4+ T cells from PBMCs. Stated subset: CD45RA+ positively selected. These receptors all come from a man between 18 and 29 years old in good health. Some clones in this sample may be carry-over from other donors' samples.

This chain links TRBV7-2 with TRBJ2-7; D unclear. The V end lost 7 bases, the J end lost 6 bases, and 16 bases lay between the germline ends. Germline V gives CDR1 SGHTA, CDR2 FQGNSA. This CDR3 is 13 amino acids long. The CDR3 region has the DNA TGTGCCAGCACCCTAGAGAGGCCCCTCGAGCAGTACTTC. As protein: CASTLERPLEQYF.

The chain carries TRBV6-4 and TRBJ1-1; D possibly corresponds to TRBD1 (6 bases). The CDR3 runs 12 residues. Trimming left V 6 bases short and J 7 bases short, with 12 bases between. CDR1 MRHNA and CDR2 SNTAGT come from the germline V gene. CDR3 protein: CASRGLQGEAFF. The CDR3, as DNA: TGTGCCAGCAGGGGACTACAGGGTGAAGCTTTCTTT.

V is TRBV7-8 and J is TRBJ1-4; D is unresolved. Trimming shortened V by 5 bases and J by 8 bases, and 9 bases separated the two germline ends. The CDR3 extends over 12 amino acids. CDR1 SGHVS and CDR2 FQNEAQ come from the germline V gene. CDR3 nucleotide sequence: TGTGCCAGCAGCCGTATCGAGGAAAAACTGTTTTTT. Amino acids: CASSRIEEKLFF. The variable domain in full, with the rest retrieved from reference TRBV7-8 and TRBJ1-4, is GAGVSQSPRYKVAKRGQDVALRCDPISGHVSLFWYQQALGQGPEFLTYFQNEAQLDKSGLPSDRFFAERPEGSVSTLKIQRTQQEDSAVYLCASSRIEEKLFFGSGTQLSVL.

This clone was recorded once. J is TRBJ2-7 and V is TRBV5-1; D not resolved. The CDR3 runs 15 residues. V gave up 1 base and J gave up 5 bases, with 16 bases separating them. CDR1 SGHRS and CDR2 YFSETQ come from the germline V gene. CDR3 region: CASSLSEGMYHEQYF. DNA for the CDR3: TGCGCCAGCAGCTTGTCTGAAGGGATGTACCACGAGCAGTACTTC. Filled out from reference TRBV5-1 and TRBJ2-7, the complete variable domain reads KAGVTQTPRYLIKTRGQQVTLSCSPISGHRSVSWYQQTPGQGLQFLFEYFSETQRNKGNFPGRFSGRQFSNSRSEMNVSTLELGDSALYLCASSLSEGMYHEQYFGPGTRLTVT.

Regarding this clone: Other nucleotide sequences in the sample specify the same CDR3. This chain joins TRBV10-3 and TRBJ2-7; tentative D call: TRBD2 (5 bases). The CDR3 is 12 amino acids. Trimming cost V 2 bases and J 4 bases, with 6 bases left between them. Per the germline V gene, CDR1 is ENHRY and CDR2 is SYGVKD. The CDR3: CAISEGGYEQYF. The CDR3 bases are TGTGCCATCAGTGAGGGCGGGTACGAGCAGTACTTC.

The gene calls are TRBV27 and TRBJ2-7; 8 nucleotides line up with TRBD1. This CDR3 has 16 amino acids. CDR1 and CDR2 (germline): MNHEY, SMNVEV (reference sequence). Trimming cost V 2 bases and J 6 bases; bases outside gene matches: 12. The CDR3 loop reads CASSLPGQVVDCEQYF. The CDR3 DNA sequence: TGTGCCAGCAGTTTACCGGGACAGGTTGTCGATTGCGAGCAGTACTTC.

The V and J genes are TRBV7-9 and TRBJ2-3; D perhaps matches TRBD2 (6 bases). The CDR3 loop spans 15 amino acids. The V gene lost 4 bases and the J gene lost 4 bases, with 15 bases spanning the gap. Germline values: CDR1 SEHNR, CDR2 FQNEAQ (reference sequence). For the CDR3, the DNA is TGTGCCAGCAGCTATATCCACGGGGGTGCAGATACGCAGTATTTT. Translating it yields CASSYIHGGADTQYF. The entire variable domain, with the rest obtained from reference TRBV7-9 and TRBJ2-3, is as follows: DTGVSQNPRHKITKRGQNVTFRCDPISEHNRLYWYRQTLGQGPEFLTYFQNEAQLEKSRLLSDRFSAERPKGSFSTLEIQRTEQGDSAMYLCASSYIHGGADTQYFGPGTRLTVL.

The CDR3 nucleotides read TGTGCCAGCAGCCGGGTTGGCAGGGGGCCTACTAATGAAAAACTGTTTTTT. Translation gives CASSRVGRGPTNEKLFF. V usage is TRBV5-6 and J usage is TRBJ1-4; 8 bases are a match to TRBD1. The CDR3 is 17 residues long. Losses at the gene ends were 4 bases for V and 2 bases for J; bases not matched to a gene: 10. Per the germline V gene, CDR1 is SGHDT and CDR2 is YYEEEE.

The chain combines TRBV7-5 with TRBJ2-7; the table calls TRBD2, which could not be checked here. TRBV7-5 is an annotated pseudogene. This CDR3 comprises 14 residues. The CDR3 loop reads CVRSSDFFLREQYF. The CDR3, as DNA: TGTGTCAGAAGCTCCGACTTCTTCCTACGCGAGCAGTACTTC.

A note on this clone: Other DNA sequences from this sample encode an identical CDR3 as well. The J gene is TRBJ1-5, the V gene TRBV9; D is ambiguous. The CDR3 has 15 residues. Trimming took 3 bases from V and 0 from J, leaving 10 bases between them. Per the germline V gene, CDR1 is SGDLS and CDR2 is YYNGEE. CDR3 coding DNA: TGTGCCAGCAGCGAGACACCTTATAGCAATCAGCCCCAGCATTTT. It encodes CASSETPYSNQPQHF.

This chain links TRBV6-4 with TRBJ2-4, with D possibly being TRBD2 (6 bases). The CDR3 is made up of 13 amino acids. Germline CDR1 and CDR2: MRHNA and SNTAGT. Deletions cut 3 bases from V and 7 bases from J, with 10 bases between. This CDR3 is CASSERRGNIQYF. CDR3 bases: TGTGCCAGCAGTGAAAGGAGGGGCAACATTCAGTACTTC.

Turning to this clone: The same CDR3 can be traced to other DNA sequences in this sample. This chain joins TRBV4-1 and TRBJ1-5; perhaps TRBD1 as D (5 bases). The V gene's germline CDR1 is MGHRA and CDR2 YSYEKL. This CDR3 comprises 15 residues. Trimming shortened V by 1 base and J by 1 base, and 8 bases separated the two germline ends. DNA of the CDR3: TGCGCCAGCAGCCAAGGGAGGGGAAGCAATCAGCCCCAGCATTTT. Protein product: CASSQGRGSNQPQHF.

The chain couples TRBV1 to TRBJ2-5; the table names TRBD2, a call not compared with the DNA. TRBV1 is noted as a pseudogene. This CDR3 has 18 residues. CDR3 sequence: CTSSQDYGTSGRGETQYF. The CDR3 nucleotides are TGCACCAGCAGCCAAGATTACGGGACTAGCGGGAGGGGTGAGACCCAGTACTTC.

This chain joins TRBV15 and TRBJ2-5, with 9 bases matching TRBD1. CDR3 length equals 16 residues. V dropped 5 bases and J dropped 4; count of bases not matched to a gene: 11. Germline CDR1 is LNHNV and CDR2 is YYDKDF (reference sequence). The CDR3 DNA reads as TGTGCCACCAGCCAAGGGCGAACAGGGGGCTTAGAGACCCAGTACTTC. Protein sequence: CATSQGRTGGLETQYF.

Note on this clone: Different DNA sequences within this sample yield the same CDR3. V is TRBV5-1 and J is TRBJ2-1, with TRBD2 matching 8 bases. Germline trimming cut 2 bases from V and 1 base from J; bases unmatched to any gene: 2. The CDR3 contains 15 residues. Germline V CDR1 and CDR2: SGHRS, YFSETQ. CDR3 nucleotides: TGCGCCAGCAGCTTAACGGGAGGGTCCTACAATGAGCAGTTCTTC. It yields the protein CASSLTGGSYNEQFF.

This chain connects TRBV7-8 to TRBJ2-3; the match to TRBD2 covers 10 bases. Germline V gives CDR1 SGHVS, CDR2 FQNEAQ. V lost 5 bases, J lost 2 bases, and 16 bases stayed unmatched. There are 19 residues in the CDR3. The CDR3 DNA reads TGTGCCAGCAGCGTCGCTCTAGCGGGAGTCCACTTGATCACAGATACGCAGTATTTT. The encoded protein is CASSVALAGVHLITDTQYF.